The next 13 T cell receptor beta chains were all read from a single sample in a study of tumor-infiltrating lymphocytes in primary liver carcinoma. A constant-region primer served to make TCR beta cDNA from about 500 ng total RNA. Three nested multiplex PCR rounds, a slightly modified ARM-PCR method, built the TCR beta libraries. Amplification in the first two PCR rounds was performed using TRBV1-TRBV30 forward primers and a C-beta reverse primer for approximately 10 cycles each. TCRdb re-analysed the multiplex PCR reads in MiXCR, keeping a single row per CDR3 protein. The sample comprises about 210,000 distinct CDR3 sequences, almost 65% of which are singletons, and roughly 6.4% rests with the top ten. Unsorted whole blood yielded blood RNA, and germline DNA was extracted as well. What was sequenced was peripheral blood. The receptor source for this set is a woman aged 55 to 70 with primary liver carcinoma and hepatitis B virus infection.

This clonotype was detected many times. The rearrangement links TRBV29-1 to TRBJ2-1; 9 bases line up with TRBD2. Trimming removed 7 bases from V and 3 bases from J; junction bases left unmatched: 4. The CDR3 consists of 13 residues. Looked up from germline, CDR1 is SQVTM and CDR2 is ANQGSEA. DNA of the CDR3: TGCAGCGCAAATAGCGGGGGCTACAATGAGCAGTTCTTC. This translates into CSANSGGYNEQFF.

This clonotype was counted ten times or more. The rearrangement uses TRBV5-6 and TRBJ2-1; no definite D call. CDR3 size: 13 residues. Germline CDR1 SGHDT, CDR2 YYEEEE. The V end was cut by 1 base, the J end by 5 bases, with 7 bases between. CDR3 DNA: TGTGCCAGCAGCTTGATAGAGGACAATGAGCAGTTCTTC. Protein sequence: CASSLIEDNEQFF.

This chain links TRBV25-1 with TRBJ2-3; 12 nucleotides line up with TRBD2. V was pared by 5 bases and J by 2 bases, with 5 bases of the junction left unmatched. The CDR3 is 16 residues long. Germline CDR1 is MGHDK and CDR2 is SYGVNS. For the CDR3, the DNA is TGTGCCAGCAGTCCCCGGACTAGCGGGATCACAGATACGCAGTATTTT. Translation gives CASSPRTSGITDTQYF.

Concerning this clonotype itself: The junction departs from the called germline gene at one end, perhaps through a read error. This chain links TRBV11-2 with TRBJ2-3; possibly TRBD2 for D (5 bases). Germline lookup yields CDR1 SGHAT and CDR2 FQNNGV. The CDR3 totals 16 residues. CDR3 in amino acids: CVSSPERAVGADSQYF. The CDR3 DNA follows: TGTGTCAGCAGCCCAGAACGAGCGGTTGGCGCAGATTCACAGTATTTT.

In the case of this clonotype: This may stem from a read error, because a much larger clone lies one nucleotide away. This chain connects TRBV12-3 or TRBV12-4 to TRBJ2-1, with 7 bases identical to TRBD1. Trimming took 7 bases from V and 9 from J; bases not matched to a gene: 18. The CDR3 has 16 residues. CDR3 bases: TGTGCCAGCAACCAACAGGGGTGGGTCCGCAGCGCTGAGCAGTTCTTC. This codes for CASNQQGWVRSAEQFF.

This rearrangement joins TRBV29-1 to TRBJ2-1; perhaps TRBD2 as D (7 bases). The CDR3 spans 18 residues. Trimming took 4 bases from V and 10 from J, leaving 32 bases between them. CDR1 and CDR2 (germline): SQVTM, ANQGSEA. This chain's CDR3 is CSVGGGIQGLQGREEQFF. In nucleotides, the CDR3 is TGCAGCGTTGGAGGAGGTATCCAGGGACTACAGGGTCGCGAGGAGCAGTTCTTC.

This clonotype was seen only once. Mismatch with germline at one junction end may stem from a read error. This rearrangement joins TRBV5-1 to TRBJ2-2; a possible D gene is TRBD1 (6 bases). Germline V gives CDR1 SGHRS, CDR2 YFSETQ. The CDR3 loop spans 17 amino acids. CDR3: CVSSRIQGPRNTGELFF. CDR3 nucleotide sequence: TGCGTCAGCAGTCGGATCCAGGGGCCCAGGAACACCGGGGAGCTGTTTTTT.

Regarding this clonotype: A read error may produce the germline difference seen at one junction end. V usage is TRBV7-8 and J usage is TRBJ2-5; 7 nucleotides align to TRBD1. The CDR3 length is 14 residues. The germline CDR1 and CDR2 sequences are SGHVS and FQNEAQ. The CDR3 nucleotides read TGTGCCAGCAACTTAGGGGACAGACAAGAGACCCAGTACTTC. Encoded protein: CASNLGDRQETQYF. Looking up the rest from reference TRBV7-8 and TRBJ2-5 gives the full variable domain: GAGVSQSPRYKVAKRGQDVALRCDPISGHVSLFWYQQALGQGPEFLTYFQNEAQLDKSGLPSDRFFAERPEGSVSTLKIQRTQQEDSAVYLCASNLGDRQETQYFGPGTRLLVL.

This clonotype showed up many times. V is TRBV29-1 and J is TRBJ2-3; 8 bases agree with TRBD2. The CDR3 contains 12 residues. Germline V gene lookup returns CDR1 SQVTM and CDR2 ANQGSEA. J lost 4 bases, V lost 7 bases, and 4 bases had no gene match. The CDR3 loop reads CSASGSSDTQYF. DNA for the CDR3: TGCAGCGCAAGCGGGAGCTCAGATACGCAGTATTTT.

This clonotype was found many times. The chain carries TRBV6-1 and TRBJ2-1; 10 positions agree with TRBD2. The junction had 3 bases not matched to a gene; V was cut back by 0 bases and J by 4 bases. The CDR3 is 16 residues long. CDR1 and CDR2 from the germline V gene are MNHNS and SASEGT. The CDR3: CASSEALAGAYNEQFF. CDR3 coding DNA: TGTGCCAGCAGTGAAGCGCTAGCGGGGGCATACAATGAGCAGTTCTTC.

The sample holds a few counts of this clonotype. This sequence joins TRBV14 and TRBJ1-1; D is unclear. Trimming left V 2 bases short and J 3 bases short, with 7 bases between. The CDR3 is 13 residues long. From germline, CDR1 is SGHDN and CDR2 FVKESK. The chain's CDR3 is CASSQIADTEAFF. As DNA, the CDR3 is TGTGCCAGCAGCCAAATAGCGGACACTGAAGCTTTCTTT.

This clonotype was recorded at least ten times. The V and J genes are TRBV6-5 and TRBJ2-1; 7 bases map to TRBD2. The CDR3 has 16 amino acids. Germline assignment: CDR1 MNHEY and CDR2 SVGAGI. Trimming took 2 bases from V and 7 from J; bases not matched to a gene: 11. The CDR3 DNA follows: TGTGCCAGCAGTTACAGTGCGGCGGGAGCGACAAATGAGCAGTTCTTC. Translated: CASSYSAAGATNEQFF.

Turning to this clonotype: Being one base from a much bigger clone, this may be a read error. The rearrangement links TRBV6-2 or TRBV6-3 to TRBJ2-7; 9 bases match TRBD2. This CDR3 is 19 amino acids long. Germline V gene data show CDR1 as MNHEY and CDR2 as SVGEGT. DNA of the CDR3: TGTGTCAGCAGTTCTCGTACTTCGGCTAGCGGGAAGCGCTCCTACGAGCAGTACTTC. Translation: CVSSSRTSASGKRSYEQYF.